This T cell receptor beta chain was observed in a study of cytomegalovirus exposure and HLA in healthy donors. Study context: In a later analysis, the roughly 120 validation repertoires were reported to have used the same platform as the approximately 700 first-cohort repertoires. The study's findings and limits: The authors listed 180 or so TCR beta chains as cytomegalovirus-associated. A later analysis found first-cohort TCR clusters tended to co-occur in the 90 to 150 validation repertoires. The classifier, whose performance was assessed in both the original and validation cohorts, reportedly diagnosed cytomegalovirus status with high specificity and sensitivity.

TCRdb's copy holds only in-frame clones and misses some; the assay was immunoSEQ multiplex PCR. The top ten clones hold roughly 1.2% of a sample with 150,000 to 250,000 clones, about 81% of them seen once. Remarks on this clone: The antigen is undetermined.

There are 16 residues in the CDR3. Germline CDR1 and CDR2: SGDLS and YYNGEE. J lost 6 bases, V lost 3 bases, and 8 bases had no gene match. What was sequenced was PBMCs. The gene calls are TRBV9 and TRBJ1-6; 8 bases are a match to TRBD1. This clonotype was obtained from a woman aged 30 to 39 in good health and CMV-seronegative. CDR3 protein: CASSATGGLGNSPLHF. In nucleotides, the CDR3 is TGTGCCAGCAGCGCTACAGGGGGACTGGGTAATTCACCCCTCCACTTT.